This T cell receptor beta chain came from a study of blood T cell repertoires in COVID-19. Study context: Some COVID-19 samples were acute and others convalescent; all came from the United States, Italy and Spain. PBMCs, B-cell-depleted T cells, or T cells were the source of the cDNA or gDNA that made up the material.

As handled by the study authors: Amplification with reference gene primers provided the estimates of nucleated cell counts. Assay used: immunoSEQ multiplex PCR; TCRdb lists only in-frame clones, some missing. V, J and clone size reflect that table, while D and trimming were determined from the DNA. The profile covers around 200,000 clones, with roughly 87% appearing a single time and 10% taken by the ten largest. Recruitment covered about 25 US areas and drew participants whose ages spanned roughly 18 to 100 years. Germline V lookup: CDR1 MNHEY, CDR2 SVGAGI. This CDR3 contains 13 residues. V was pared by 6 bases and J by 2 bases, with 11 bases between.

This chain joins TRBV6-5 and TRBJ2-7, with TRBD1 as a possible D gene (6 bases). The origin of this receptor is a man younger than 35 with acute COVID-19. Sequenced material: PBMCs or T cells enriched from blood (not recorded which). CDR3 coding DNA: TGTGCCAGCAGAGTTGGACAGCCCTACGAGCAGTACTTC. Translated, it gives CASRVGQPYEQYF.